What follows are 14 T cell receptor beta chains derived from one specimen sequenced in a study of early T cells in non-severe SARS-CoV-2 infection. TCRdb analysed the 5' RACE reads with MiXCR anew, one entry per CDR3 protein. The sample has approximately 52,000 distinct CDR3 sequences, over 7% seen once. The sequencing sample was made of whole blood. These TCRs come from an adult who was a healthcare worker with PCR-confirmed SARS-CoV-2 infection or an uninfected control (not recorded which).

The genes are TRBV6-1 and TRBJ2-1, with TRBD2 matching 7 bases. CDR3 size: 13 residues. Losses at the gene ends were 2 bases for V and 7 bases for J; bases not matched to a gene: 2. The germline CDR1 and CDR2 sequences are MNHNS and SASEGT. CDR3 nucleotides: TGTGCCAGCAGTGAATCCGGGAGGAATGAGCAGTTCTTC. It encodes CASSESGRNEQFF.

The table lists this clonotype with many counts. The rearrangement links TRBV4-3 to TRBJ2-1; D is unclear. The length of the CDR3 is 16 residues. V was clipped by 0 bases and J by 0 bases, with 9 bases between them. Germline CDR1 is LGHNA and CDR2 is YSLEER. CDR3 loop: CASSQDGTSSYNEQFF. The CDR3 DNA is TGCGCCAGCAGCCAAGACGGAACCAGCTCCTACAATGAGCAGTTCTTC.

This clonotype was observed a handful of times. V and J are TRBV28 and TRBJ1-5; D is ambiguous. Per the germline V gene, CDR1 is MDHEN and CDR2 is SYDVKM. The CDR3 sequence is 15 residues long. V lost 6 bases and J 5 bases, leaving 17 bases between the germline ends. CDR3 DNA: TGTGCCAGCAGCCCGACAATCGGTCGTGATCAGCCCCAGCATTTT. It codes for CASSPTIGRDQPQHF.

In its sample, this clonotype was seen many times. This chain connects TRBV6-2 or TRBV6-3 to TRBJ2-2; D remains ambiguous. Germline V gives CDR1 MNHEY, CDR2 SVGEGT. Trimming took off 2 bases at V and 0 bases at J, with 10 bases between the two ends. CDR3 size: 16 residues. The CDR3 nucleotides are TGTGCCAGCAGTTACCCGCCTAGTCCGAACACCGGGGAGCTGTTTTTT. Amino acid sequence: CASSYPPSPNTGELFF.

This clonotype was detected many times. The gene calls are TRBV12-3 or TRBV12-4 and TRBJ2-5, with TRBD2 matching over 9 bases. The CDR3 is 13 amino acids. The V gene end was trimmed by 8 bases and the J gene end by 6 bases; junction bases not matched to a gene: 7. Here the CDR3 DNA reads TGTGCCAGCCGCGGGGGGGCCAGGAAGACCCAGTACTTC. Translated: CASRGGARKTQYF.

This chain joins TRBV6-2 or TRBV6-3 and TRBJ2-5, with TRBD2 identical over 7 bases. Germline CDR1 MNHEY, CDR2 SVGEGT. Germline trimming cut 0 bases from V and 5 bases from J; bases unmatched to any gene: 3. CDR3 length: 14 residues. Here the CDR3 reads CASSYSYSGETQYF. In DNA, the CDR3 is TGTGCCAGCAGTTACTCGTATAGCGGGGAGACCCAGTACTTC.

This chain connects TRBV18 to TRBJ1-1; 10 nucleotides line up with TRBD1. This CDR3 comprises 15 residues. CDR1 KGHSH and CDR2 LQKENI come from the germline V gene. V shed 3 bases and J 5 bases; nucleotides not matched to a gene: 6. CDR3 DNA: TGTGCCAGCTCACCGCAGACAGGGGGCAGGACTGAAGCTTTCTTT. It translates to CASSPQTGGRTEAFF.

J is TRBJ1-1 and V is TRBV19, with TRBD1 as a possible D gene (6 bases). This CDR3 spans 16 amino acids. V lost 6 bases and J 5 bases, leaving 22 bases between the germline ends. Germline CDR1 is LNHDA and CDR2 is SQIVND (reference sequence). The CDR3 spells CASRDSLTFLGTEAFF. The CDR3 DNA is TGTGCCAGTAGGGACAGCTTGACGTTCCTCGGTACTGAAGCTTTCTTT.

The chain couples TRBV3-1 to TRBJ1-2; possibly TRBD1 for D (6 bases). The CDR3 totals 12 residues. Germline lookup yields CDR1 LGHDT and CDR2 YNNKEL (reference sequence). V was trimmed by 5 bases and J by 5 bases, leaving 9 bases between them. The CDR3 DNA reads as TGTGCCAGCAGCTTTCAGGGGTATGGCTACACCTTC. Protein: CASSFQGYGYTF.

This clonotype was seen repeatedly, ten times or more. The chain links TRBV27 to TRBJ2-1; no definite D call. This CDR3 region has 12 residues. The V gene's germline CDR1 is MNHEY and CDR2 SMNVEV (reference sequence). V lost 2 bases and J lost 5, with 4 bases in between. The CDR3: CASSLQNNEQFF. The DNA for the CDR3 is TGTGCCAGCAGTTTACAGAACAATGAGCAGTTCTTC.

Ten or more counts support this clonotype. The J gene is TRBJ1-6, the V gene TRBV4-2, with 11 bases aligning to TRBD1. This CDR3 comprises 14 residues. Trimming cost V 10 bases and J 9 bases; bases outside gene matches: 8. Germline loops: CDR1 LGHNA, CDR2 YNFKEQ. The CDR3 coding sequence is TGTGCCACCCAGGCGGGACAGGGGGGTTCACCCCTCCACTTT. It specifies CATQAGQGGSPLHF.

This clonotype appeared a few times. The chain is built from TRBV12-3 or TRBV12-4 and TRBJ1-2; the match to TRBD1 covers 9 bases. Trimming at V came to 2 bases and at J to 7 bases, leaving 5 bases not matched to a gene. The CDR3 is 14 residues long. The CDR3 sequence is CASSLRTGDFGYTF. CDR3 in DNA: TGTGCCAGCAGTTTAAGGACAGGGGATTTTGGCTACACCTTC.

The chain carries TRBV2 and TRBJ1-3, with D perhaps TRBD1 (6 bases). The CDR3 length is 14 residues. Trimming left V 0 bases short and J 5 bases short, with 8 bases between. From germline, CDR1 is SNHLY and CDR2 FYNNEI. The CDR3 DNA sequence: TGTGCCAGCAGTGAAGCTGGGGGCAGAAACACCATATATTTT. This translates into CASSEAGGRNTIYF. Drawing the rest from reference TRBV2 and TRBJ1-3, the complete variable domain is EPEVTQTPSHQVTQMGQEVILRCVPISNHLYFYWYRQILGQKVEFLVSFYNNEISEKSEIFDDQFSVERPDGSNFTLKIRSTKLEDSAMYFCASSEAGGRNTIYFGEGSWLTVV.

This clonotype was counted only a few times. CDR3 loop: CASSQELYNEQFF. CDR3 DNA: TGTGCCAGCAGCCAAGAACTCTACAATGAGCAGTTCTTC. This chain connects TRBV14 to TRBJ2-1; D is unresolved. Looked up from germline, CDR1 is SGHDN and CDR2 is FVKESK. This CDR3 is built from 13 residues. V dropped 0 bases and J dropped 3 bases, with 3 bases sitting between them.